This T cell receptor (beta chain) was recovered during a study of T cell responses to AZD1222 COVID-19 vaccine. In the study overall: Some second doses came at about 4 weeks and others at about 12 weeks; these were pooled. Findings of the study overall: Clonal diversity was possibly underestimated, and white British individuals and females predominated among donors.

Profiled with immunoSEQ multiplex PCR; TCRdb holds only in-frame clones, not every one. This table holds about 150,000 clones, 93% found once. About this clone: Its antigen is still unknown.

With V trimmed by 4 bases and J by 0 bases, 5 bases remained unmatched. Germline CDR1 MGHDK, CDR2 SYGVNS. This CDR3 has 16 amino acids. The V call is TRBV25-1, the J call TRBJ2-3; 9 positions match TRBD2. This TCR derives from an adult in good health. The sequenced sample was peripheral blood, obtained on day 0 of AZD1222 vaccination. CDR3 loop: CASSAPTSGSTDTQYF. The CDR3 coding sequence is TGTGCCAGCAGTGCTCCGACTAGCGGAAGCACAGATACGCAGTATTTT.